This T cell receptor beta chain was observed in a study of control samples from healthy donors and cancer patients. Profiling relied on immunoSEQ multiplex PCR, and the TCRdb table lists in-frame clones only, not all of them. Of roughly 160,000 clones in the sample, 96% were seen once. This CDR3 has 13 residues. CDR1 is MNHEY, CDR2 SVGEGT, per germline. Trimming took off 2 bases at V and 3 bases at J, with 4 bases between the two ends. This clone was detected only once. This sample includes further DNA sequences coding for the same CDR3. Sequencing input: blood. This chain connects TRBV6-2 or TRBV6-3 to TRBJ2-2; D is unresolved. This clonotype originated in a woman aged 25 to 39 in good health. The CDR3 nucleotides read TGTGCCAGCAGTTACGGGGACACCGGGGAGCTGTTTTTT. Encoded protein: CASSYGDTGELFF.